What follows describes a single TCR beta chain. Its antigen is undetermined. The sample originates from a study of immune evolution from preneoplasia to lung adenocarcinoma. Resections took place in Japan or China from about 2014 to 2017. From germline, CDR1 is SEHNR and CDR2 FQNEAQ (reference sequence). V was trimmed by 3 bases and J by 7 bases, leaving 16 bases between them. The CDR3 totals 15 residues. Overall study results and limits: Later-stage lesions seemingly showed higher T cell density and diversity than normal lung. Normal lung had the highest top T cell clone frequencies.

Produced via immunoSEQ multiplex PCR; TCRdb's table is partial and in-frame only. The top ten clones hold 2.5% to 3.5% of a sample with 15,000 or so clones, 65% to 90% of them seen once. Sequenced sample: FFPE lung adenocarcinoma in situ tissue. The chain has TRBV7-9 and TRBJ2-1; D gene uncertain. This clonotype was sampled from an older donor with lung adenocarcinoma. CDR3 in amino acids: CASSFTGLRMNEQFF. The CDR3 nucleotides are TGTGCCAGCAGCTTTACGGGTCTTCGAATGAATGAGCAGTTCTTC.